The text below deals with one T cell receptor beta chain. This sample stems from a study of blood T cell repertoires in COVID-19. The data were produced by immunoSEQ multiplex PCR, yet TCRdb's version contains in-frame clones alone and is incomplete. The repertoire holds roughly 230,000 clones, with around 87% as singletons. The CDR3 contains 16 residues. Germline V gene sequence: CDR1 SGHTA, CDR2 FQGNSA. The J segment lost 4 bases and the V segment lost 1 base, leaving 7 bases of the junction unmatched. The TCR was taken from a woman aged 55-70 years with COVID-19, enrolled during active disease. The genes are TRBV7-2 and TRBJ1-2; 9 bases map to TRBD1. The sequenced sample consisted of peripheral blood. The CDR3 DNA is TGTGCCAGCAGCTTAGTTTCCTGGGACAGGGCCTATGGCTACACCTTC. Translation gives CASSLVSWDRAYGYTF.